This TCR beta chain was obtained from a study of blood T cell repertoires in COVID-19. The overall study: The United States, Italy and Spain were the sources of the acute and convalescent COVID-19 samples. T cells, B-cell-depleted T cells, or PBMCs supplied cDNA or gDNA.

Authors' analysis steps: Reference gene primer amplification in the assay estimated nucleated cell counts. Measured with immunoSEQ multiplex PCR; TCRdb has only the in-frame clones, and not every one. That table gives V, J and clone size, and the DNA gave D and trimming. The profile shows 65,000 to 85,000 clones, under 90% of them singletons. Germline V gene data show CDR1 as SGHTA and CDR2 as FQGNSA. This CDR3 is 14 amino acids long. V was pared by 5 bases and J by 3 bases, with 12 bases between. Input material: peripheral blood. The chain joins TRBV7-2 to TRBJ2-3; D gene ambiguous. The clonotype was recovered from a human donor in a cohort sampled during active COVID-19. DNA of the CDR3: TGTGCCAGCAGCACTCCGATTGTGACAGATACGCAGTATTTT. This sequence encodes CASSTPIVTDTQYF.